This T cell receptor beta chain stems from a study of yellow fever vaccine responses in identical twins. Trimming left V 1 base short and J 4 bases short, with 13 bases between. This CDR3 has 15 amino acids. Germline CDR1 is LNHDA and CDR2 is SQIVND (reference sequence). TCRdb passed the RT-PCR reads through MiXCR, listing each CDR3 protein once. The sample lists more than 30,000 distinct CDR3 sequences, 60% occurring once. Study results and limitations: Vaccine-induced T cell responses in twins were reportedly observed to appear partly convergent, partly personalized.

As concerns this clonotype: Its antigen is still unknown.

The chain combines TRBV19 with TRBJ1-1, with D hard to call. The specimen was T cells from blood (PBMCs), unsorted or a sorted subset (not recorded which), collected before or after yellow fever vaccination (not recorded which). The sequence came from a woman in her late teens or twenties who received the yellow fever vaccine. This chain's CDR3 is CASSIAPLLSTEAFF. DNA of the CDR3: TGTGCCAGTAGTATAGCGCCACTTCTTTCCACTGAAGCTTTCTTT.